This TCR beta chain was captured in a study of long-term antiretroviral therapy in people with HIV. Study-wide points: HIV repertoires covered narrower CDR3 length ranges than controls did.

Remarks on this clone: Antigen: not known.

The germline V gene encodes CDR1 MNHEY and CDR2 SMNVEV (reference sequence). The CDR3 runs to 13 residues. Trimming removed 8 bases at V and 5 bases at J, with 16 bases between. Version v3.0 of the immunoSEQ assay ran at survey level. Generated by immunoSEQ multiplex PCR, the TCRdb table keeps only in-frame clones and is missing some. Here the sample spans more than 45,000 clones, 80% to 90% being singletons. This chain uses TRBV27 with TRBJ2-7; D may correspond to TRBD1 or TRBD2 (5 bases each). The specimen comprised unsorted PBMCs, sampled 0.8 years after starting antiretroviral therapy. The clonotype originates from a woman between 18 and 29 years old with HIV. The CDR3 loop is CASGMGVRDEQYF. The CDR3 DNA reads TGTGCCAGCGGCATGGGGGTGAGGGACGAGCAGTACTTC.